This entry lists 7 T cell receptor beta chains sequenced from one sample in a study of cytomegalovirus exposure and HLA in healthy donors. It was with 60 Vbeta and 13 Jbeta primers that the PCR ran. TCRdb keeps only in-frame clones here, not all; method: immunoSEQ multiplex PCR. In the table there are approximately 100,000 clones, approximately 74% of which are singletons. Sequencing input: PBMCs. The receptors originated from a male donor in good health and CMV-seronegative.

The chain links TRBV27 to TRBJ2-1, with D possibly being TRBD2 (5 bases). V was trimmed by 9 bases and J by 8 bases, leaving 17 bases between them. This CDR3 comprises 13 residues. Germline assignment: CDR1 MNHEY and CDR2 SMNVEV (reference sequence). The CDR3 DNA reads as TGTGCCAGTTCGACCAACCAGAGGGATGAGCAGTTCTTC. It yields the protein CASSTNQRDEQFF.

The CDR3 nucleotides read TGTGCCAGCAGCCCGCAGGCCCCGACGGTCCCCAGCTCCTACGAGCAGTACTTC. It codes for CASSPQAPTVPSSYEQYF. The chain combines TRBV9 with TRBJ2-7, with D unresolved. The V end lost 4 bases, the J end lost 0 bases, and 23 bases lay between the germline ends. Germline CDR1 and CDR2: SGDLS and YYNGEE. This CDR3 has 18 residues.

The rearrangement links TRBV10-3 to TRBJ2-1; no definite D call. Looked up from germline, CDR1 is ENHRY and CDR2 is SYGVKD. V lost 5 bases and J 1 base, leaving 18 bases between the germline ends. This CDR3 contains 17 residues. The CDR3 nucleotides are TGTGCCATCAGTTCTCCTCGGCAGGATGGTTCCTACAATGAGCAGTTCTTC. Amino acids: CAISSPRQDGSYNEQFF.

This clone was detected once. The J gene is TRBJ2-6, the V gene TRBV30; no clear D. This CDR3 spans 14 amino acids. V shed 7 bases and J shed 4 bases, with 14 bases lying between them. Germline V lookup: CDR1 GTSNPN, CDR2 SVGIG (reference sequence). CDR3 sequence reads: CAFSPGSGANVLTF. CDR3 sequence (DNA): TGTGCCTTTTCCCCGGGTTCCGGGGCCAACGTCCTGACTTTC.

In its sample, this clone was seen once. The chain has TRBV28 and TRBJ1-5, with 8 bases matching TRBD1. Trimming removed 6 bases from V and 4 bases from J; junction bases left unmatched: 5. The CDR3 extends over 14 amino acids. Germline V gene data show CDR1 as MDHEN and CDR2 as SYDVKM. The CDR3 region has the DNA TGTGCCAGCAGAAAACAGGGGGGGAATCAGCCCCAGCATTTT. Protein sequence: CASRKQGGNQPQHF.

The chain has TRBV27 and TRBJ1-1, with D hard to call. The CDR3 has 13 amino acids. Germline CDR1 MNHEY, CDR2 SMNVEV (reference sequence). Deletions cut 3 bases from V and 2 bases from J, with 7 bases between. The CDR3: CASSFQVNTEAFF. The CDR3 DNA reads TGTGCCAGCAGTTTTCAGGTTAACACTGAAGCTTTCTTT.

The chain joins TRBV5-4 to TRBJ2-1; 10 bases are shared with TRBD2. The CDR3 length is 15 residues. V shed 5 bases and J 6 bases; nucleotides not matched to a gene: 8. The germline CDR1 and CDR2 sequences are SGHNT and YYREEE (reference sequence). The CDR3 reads CASSRAGGPFNEQFF. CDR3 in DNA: TGTGCCAGCAGTCGAGCGGGAGGGCCTTTCAATGAGCAGTTCTTC.